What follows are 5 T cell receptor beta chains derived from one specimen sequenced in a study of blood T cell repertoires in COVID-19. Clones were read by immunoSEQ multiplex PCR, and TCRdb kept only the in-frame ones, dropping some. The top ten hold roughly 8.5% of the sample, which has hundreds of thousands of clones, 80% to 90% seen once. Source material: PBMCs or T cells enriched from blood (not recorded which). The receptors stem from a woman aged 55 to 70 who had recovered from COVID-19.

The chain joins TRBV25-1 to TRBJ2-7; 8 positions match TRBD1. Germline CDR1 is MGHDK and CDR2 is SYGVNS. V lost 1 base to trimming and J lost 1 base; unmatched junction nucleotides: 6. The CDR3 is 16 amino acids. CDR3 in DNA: TGTGCCAGCAGTGAATTAGGACAGGGTGCGTCCTACGAGCAGTACTTC. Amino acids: CASSELGQGASYEQYF.

The CDR3, as DNA: TGTGCCAGCAGCCCAGGGGGAGCCTACACCTTC. The encoded protein is CASSPGGAYTF. J is TRBJ1-2 and V is TRBV5-4; TRBD1 aligns across 7 bases. The CDR3 sequence is 11 residues long. Per the germline V gene, CDR1 is SGHNT and CDR2 is YYREEE (reference sequence). V lost 4 bases to trimming and J lost 10 bases; unmatched junction nucleotides: 4.

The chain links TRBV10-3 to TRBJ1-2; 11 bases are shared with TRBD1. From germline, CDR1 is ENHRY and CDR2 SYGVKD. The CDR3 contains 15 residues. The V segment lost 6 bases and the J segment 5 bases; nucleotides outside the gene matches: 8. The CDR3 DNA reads TGTGCCATCAGCCTTGGGACAGGGGGTACATATGGCTACACCTTC. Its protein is CAISLGTGGTYGYTF.

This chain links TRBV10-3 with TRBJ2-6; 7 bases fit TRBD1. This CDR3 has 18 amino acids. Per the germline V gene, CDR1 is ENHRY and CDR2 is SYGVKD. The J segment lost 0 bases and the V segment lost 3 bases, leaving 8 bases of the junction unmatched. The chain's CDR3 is CAISELWGQSSGANVLTF. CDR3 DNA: TGTGCCATCAGTGAACTCTGGGGACAGAGCTCTGGGGCCAACGTCCTGACTTTC.

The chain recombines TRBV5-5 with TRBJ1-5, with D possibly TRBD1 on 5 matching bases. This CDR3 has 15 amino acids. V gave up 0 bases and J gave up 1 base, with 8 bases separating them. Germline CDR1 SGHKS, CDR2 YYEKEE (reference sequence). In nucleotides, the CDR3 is TGTGCCAGCAGCTTGGTGGGGCTGAGCAATCAGCCCCAGCATTTT. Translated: CASSLVGLSNQPQHF.